This T cell receptor (beta chain) is drawn from a study of T cells in localized non-small cell lung cancer. Whole-study findings and limits: When the top 100 tumor clones were examined, a median approximately 59 of them also appeared in the adjacent lung, which was paired and uninvolved. Heterogeneity cannot be ruled out, as sequencing used one tumor region only. Higher adjacent-lung clonality was associated with shorter survival. In uninvolved adjacent lung, T cell clonality reached its highest value, exceeding tumor.

About this clone itself: The antigen is not known.

The data were produced by immunoSEQ multiplex PCR, yet TCRdb's version contains in-frame clones alone and is incomplete. The sample gives 15,000 to 20,000 clones, more than 75% of which show up once; approximately 23% is in the top ten. V was trimmed by 8 bases and J by 5 bases, leaving 10 bases between them. The CDR3 extends over 12 amino acids. This sequence was found in an older male donor with stage I lung adenocarcinoma. The starting material was peripheral blood, obtained before any cancer treatment. The rearrangement uses TRBV23-1 and TRBJ1-5, with no clear D. TRBV23-1 qualifies as an ORF whose function is uncertain. The CDR3 here is CASCRVYQPQHF. The CDR3 DNA reads TGCGCCAGCTGTCGGGTCTATCAGCCCCAGCATTTT.